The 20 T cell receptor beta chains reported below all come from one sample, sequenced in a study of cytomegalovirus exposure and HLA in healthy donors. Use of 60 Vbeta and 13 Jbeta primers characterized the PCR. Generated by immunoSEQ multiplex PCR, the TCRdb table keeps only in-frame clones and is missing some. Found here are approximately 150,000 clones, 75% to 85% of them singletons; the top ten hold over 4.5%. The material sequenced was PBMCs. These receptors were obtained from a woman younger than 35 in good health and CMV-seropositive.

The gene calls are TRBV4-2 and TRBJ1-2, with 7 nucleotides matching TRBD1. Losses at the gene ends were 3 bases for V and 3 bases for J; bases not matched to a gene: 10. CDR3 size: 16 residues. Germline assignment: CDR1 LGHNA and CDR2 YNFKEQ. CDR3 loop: CASSHRGDRAHYGYTF. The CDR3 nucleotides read TGTGCCAGCAGCCACAGAGGGGACAGAGCCCACTATGGCTACACCTTC.

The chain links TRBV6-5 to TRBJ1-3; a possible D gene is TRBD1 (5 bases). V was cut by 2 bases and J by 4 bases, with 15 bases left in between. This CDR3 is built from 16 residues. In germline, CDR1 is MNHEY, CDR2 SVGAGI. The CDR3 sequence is CASSYRPGVTGNTIYF. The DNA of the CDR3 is TGTGCCAGCAGTTACCGTCCGGGGGTTACGGGAAACACCATATATTTT.

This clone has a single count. CDR3 DNA: TGTGCCAGCAGTGAAAGACTAGCGGGGACGGAATTAAATTGGTACCAAGAGACCCAGTACTTC. As protein: CASSERLAGTELNWYQETQYF. The rearrangement joins TRBV6-1 to TRBJ2-5; 11 positions match TRBD2. Germline assignment: CDR1 MNHNS and CDR2 SASEGT. The CDR3 is 21 residues long. With 2 bases clipped from V and 0 bases from J, the junction kept 17 bases outside the gene matches.

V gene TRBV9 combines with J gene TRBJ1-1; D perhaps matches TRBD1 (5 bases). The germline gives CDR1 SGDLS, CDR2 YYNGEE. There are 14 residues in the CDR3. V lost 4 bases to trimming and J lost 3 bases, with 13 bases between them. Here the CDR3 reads CASSPGGGDTEAFF. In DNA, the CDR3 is TGTGCCAGCAGCCCGGGGGGAGGGGACACTGAAGCTTTCTTT.

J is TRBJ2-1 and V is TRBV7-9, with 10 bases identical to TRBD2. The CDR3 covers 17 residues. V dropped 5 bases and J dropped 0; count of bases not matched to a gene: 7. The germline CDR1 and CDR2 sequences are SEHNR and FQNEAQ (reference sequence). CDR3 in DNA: TGTGCCAGCAGCGAGAACGCTAGCGGGGGCTCCTACAATGAGCAGTTCTTC. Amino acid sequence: CASSENASGGSYNEQFF.

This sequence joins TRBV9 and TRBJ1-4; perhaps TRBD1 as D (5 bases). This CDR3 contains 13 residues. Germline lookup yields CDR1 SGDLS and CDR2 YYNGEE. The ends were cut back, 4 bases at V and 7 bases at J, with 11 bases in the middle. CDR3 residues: CASSRDFGEKLFF. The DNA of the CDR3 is TGTGCCAGCAGCAGGGACTTTGGTGAAAAACTGTTTTTT. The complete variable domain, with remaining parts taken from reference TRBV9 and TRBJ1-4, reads DSGVTQTPKHLITATGQRVTLRCSPRSGDLSVYWYQQSLDQGLQFLIQYYNGEERAKGNILERFSAQQFPDLHSELNLSSLELGDSALYFCASSRDFGEKLFFGSGTQLSVL.

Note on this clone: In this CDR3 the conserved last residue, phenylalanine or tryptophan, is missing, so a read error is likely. In nucleotides, the CDR3 is TGTGCCAGCAGAACGGGGGGTACCTATGGCTACACCTTA. Its translation: CASRTGGTYGYTL. The chain carries TRBV5-4 and TRBJ1-2; TRBD1 is a possible D gene (5 bases). Trimming removed 5 bases from V and 4 bases from J, with 12 bases in between. CDR3 length equals 13 residues. In germline, CDR1 is SGHNT, CDR2 YYREEE (reference sequence).

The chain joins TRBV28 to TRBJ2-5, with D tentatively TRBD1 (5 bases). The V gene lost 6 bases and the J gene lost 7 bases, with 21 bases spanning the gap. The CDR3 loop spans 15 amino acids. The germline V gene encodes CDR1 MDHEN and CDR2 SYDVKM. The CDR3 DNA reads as TGTGCCAGCAGGTTCAGGGCGAAGAACCCCAGGACCCAGTACTTC. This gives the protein CASRFRAKNPRTQYF.

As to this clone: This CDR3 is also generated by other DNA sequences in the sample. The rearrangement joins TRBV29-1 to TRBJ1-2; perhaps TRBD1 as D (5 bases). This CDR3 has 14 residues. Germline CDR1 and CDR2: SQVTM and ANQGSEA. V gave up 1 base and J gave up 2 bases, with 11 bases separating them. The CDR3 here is CSVEGRGINYGYTF. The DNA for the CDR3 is TGCAGCGTTGAAGGGAGGGGAATCAACTATGGCTACACCTTC.

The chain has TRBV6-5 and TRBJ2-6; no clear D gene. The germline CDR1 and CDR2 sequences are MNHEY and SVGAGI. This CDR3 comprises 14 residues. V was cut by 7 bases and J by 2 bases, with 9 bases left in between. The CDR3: CASTSRAGANVLTF. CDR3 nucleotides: TGTGCCAGCACCTCCCGGGCTGGGGCCAACGTCCTGACTTTC.

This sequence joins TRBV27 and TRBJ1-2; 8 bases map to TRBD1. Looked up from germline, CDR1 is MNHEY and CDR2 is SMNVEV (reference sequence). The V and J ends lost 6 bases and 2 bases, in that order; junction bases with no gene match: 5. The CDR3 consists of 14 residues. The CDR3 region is CASSWTGRNYGYTF. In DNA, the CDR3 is TGTGCCAGCAGCTGGACAGGGAGGAACTATGGCTACACCTTC.

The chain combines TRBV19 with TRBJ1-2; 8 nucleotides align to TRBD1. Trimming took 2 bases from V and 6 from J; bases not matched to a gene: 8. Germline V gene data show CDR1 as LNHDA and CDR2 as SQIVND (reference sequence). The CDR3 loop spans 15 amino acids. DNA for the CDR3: TGTGCCAGTAGTATAAGTACAGGGGGAGGAAATGGCTACACCTTC. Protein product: CASSISTGGGNGYTF.

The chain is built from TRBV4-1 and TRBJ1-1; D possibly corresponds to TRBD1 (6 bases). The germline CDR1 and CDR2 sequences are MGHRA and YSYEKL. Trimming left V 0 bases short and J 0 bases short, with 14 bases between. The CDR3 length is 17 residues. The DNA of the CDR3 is TGCGCCAGCAGCCAAGACCCTTTTGGGGGCATGAACACTGAAGCTTTCTTT. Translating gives CASSQDPFGGMNTEAFF.

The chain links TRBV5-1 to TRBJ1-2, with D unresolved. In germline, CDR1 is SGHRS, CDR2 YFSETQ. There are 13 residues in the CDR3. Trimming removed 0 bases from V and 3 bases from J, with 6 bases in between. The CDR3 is CASSLGGDYGYTF. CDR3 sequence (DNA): TGCGCCAGCAGCTTGGGCGGGGACTATGGCTACACCTTC.

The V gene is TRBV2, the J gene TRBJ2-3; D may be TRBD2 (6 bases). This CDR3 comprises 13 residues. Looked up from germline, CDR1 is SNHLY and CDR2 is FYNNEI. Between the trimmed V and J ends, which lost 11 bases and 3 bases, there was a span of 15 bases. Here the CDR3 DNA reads TGTGCCTGGGGCTTTCGGGGGACAGATACGCAGTATTTT. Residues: CAWGFRGTDTQYF. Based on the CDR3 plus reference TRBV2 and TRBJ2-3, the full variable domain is EPEVTQTPSHQVTQMGQEVILRCVPISNHLYFYWYRQILGQKVEFLVSFYNNEISEKSEIFDDQFSVERPDGSNFTLKIRSTKLEDSAMYFCAWGFRGTDTQYFGPGTRLTVL.

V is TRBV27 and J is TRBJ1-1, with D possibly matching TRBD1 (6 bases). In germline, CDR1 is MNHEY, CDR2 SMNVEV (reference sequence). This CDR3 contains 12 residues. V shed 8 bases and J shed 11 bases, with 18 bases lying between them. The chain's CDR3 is CASGLIEGGAFF. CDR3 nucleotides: TGTGCCAGCGGACTTATTGAGGGGGGGGCTTTCTTT.

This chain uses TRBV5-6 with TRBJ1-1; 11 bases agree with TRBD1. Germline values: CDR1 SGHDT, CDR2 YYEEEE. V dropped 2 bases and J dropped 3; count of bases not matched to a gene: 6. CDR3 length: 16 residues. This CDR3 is CASSFGTGGPDTEAFF. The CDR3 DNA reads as TGTGCCAGCAGCTTCGGGACAGGGGGGCCGGACACTGAAGCTTTCTTT. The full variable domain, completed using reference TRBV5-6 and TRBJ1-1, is DAGVTQSPTHLIKTRGQQVTLRCSPKSGHDTVSWYQQALGQGPQFIFQYYEEEERQRGNFPDRFSGHQFPNYSSELNVNALLLGDSALYLCASSFGTGGPDTEAFFGQGTRLTVV.

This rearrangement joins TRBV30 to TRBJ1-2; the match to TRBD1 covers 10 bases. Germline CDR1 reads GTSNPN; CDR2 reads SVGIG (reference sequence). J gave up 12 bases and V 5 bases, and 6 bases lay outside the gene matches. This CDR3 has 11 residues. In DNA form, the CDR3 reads TGTGCCTGGGCTGGGACAGGGGAGCACACCTTC. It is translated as CAWAGTGEHTF.

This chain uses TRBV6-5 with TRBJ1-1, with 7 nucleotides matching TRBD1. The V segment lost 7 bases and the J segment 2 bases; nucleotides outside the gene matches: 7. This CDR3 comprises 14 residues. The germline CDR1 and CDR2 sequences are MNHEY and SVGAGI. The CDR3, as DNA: TGTGCCAGCAAACGGAACAGGGGAAACACTGAAGCTTTCTTT. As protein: CASKRNRGNTEAFF.

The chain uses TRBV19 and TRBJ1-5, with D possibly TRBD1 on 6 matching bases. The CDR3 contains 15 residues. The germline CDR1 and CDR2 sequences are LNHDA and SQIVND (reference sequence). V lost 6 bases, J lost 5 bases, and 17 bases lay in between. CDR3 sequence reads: CASSPGQNDHQPQHF. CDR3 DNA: TGTGCCAGTAGCCCGGGACAAAACGACCATCAGCCCCAGCATTTT.